This T cell receptor beta chain was captured by sequencing in a study of lymphopenia after photon versus proton radiotherapy. Study-wide findings and caveats: Survival link was tested only in deceased patients; proton benefit remains a possibility. Relative stability marked proton patients; photon patients lost diversity and naive cells. After the lymphocyte nadir, photon-treated repertoires showed oligoclonal expansion, especially of CD8+ Temra cells.

In the case of this clone: The antigen is not known.

Method: immunoSEQ multiplex PCR; TCRdb's copy keeps in-frame clones and lacks some. This sample yields approximately 150,000 clones, of which around 85% are seen a single time; less than 6% belongs to the top ten. This CDR3 region has 12 residues. Between the trimmed V and J ends, which lost 0 bases and 7 bases, there was a span of 4 bases. Germline V gene sequence: CDR1 GTSNPN, CDR2 SVGIG (reference sequence). V is TRBV30 and J is TRBJ1-6; D is undetermined. The receptor's source is a man between 45 and 60 years old with gastric cancer. The sample was peripheral blood, taken from a patient treated with photon-based radiotherapy. The CDR3 region is CAWSVGNSPLHF. The CDR3 region has the DNA TGTGCCTGGAGTGTAGGGAATTCACCCCTCCACTTT.